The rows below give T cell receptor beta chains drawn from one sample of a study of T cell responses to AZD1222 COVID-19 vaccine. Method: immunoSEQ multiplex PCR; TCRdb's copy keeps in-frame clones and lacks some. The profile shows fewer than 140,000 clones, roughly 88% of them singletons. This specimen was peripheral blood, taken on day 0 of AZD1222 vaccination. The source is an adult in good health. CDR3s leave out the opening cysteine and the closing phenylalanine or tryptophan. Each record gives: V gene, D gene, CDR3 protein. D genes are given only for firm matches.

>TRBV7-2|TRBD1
ASSPSGTGGAGGYT
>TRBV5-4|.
ASSLAGLANYGYT
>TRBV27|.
ASSPMGPQVGYT
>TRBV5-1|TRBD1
ASSLRGQGNEKLF
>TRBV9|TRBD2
ASSALAGGGNEQF
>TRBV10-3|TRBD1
AIKGTGMNTEAF
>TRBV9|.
ASSVEGSNQPQH
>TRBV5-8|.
ASSPWSSYNEQF
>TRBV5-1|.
ASSWGQNTEAF
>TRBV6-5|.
ASLPSGGGREKLF
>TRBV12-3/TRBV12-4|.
ASQRSGTEQY
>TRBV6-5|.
ASRIQGGDTQY
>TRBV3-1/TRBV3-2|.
ASSQGQRGYT
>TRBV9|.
ASSVDGTGFGELF
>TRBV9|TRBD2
ASSAVAGGDNEQF